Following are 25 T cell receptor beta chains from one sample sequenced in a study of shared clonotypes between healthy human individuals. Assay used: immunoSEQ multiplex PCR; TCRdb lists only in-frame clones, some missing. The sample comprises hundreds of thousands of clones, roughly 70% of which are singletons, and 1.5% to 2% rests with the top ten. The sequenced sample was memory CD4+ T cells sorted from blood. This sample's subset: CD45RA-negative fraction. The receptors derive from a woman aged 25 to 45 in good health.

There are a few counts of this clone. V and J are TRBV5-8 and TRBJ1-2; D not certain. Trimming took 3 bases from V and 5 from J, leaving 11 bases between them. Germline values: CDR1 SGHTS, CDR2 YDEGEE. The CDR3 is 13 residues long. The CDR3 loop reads CASSSPGGYGYTF. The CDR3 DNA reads TGTGCCAGCAGCTCCCCAGGAGGGTATGGCTACACCTTC.

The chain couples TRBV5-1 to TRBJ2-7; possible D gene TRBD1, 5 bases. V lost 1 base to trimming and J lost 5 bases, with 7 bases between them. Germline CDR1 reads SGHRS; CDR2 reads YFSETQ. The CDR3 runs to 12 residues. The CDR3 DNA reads TGCGCCAGCAGCTTGCTAGGGGACGAGCAGTACTTC. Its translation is CASSLLGDEQYF.

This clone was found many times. In DNA form, the CDR3 reads TGTGCCAGCAGCCTCCGGACAGACAATGAGCAGTTCTTC. Its protein product is CASSLRTDNEQFF. V and J are TRBV14 and TRBJ2-1, with D tentatively TRBD1 (6 bases). The CDR3 loop spans 13 amino acids. Germline CDR1 SGHDN, CDR2 FVKESK. The germline V and J ends were trimmed by 4 bases and 5 bases, with 9 bases remaining between them.

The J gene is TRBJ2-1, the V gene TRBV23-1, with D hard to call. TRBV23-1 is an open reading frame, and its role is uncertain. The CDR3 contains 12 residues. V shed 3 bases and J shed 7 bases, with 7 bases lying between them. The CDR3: CASSHPRNEQFF. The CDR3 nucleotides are TGCGCCAGCAGTCACCCCCGTAATGAGCAGTTCTTC.

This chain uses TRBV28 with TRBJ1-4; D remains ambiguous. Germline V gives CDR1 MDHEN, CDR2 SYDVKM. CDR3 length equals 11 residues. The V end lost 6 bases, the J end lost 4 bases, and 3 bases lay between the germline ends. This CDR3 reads CASRHNEKLFF. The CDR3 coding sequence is TGTGCCAGCAGGCATAATGAAAAACTGTTTTTT.

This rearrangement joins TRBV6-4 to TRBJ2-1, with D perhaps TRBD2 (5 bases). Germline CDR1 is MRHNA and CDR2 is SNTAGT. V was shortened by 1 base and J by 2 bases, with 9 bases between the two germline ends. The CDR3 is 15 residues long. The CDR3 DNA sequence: TGTGCCAGCAGTGACTTTCCGGGAACCTACAATGAGCAGTTCTTC. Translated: CASSDFPGTYNEQFF.

The CDR3 DNA reads as TGTGCCAGCAGCTTAGTGAACAGGCAAACTGAAGCTTTCTTT. Its protein product is CASSLVNRQTEAFF. The gene calls are TRBV7-2 and TRBJ1-1; a possible D gene is TRBD1 (5 bases). This CDR3 has 14 residues. The V end was cut by 1 base, the J end by 5 bases, with 11 bases between. Germline CDR1 and CDR2: SGHTA and FQGNSA.

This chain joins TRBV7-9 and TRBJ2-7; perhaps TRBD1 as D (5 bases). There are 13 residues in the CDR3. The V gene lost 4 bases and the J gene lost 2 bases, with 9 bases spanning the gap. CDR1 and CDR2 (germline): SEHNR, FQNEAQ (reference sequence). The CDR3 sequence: CASSSQETYEQYF. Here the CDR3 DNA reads TGTGCCAGCAGCTCACAGGAAACCTACGAGCAGTACTTC. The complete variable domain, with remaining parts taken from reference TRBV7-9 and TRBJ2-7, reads DTGVSQNPRHKITKRGQNVTFRCDPISEHNRLYWYRQTLGQGPEFLTYFQNEAQLEKSRLLSDRFSAERPKGSFSTLEIQRTEQGDSAMYLCASSSQETYEQYFGPGTRLTVT.

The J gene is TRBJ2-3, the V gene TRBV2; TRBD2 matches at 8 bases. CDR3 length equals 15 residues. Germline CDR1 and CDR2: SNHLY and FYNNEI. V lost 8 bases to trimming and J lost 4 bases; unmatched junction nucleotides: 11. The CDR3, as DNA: TGTGCCAGCGCCCGGGAGGGGACAAAGGCAGATACGCAGTATTTT. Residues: CASAREGTKADTQYF.

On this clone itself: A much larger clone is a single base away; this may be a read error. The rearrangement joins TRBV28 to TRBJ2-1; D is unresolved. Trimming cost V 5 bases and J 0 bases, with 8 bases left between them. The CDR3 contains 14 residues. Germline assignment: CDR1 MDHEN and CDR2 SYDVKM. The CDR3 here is CASSLLSSYNEQFF. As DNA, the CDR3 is TGTGCCAGCAGTCTCCTTAGCTCCTACAATGAGCAGTTCTTC.

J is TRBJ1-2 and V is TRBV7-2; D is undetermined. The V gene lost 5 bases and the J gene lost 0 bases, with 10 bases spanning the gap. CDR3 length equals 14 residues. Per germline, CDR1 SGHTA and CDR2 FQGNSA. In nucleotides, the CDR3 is TGTGCCAGCAGCCCCCCCAGCGCTAACTATGGCTACACCTTC. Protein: CASSPPSANYGYTF.

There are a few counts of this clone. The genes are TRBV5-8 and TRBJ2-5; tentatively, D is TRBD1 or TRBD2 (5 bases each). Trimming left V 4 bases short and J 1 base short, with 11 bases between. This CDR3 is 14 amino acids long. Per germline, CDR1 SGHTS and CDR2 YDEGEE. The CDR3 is CASSGDGFQETQYF. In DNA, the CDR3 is TGTGCCAGCAGCGGGGACGGGTTCCAAGAGACCCAGTACTTC.

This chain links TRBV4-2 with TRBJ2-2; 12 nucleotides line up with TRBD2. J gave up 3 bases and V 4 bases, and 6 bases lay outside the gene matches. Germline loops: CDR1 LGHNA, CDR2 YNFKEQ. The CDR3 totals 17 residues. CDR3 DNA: TGTGCCAGCAGCCGCCTAGCGGGAGGGCAGGACACCGGGGAGCTGTTTTTT. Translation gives CASSRLAGGQDTGELFF.

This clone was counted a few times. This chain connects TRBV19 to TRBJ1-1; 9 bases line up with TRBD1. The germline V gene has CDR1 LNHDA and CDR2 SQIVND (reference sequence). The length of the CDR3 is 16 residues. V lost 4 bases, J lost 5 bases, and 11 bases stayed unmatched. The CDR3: CASSTGQGRVRTEAFF. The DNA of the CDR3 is TGTGCCAGTAGTACCGGACAGGGGAGGGTGAGGACTGAAGCTTTCTTT.

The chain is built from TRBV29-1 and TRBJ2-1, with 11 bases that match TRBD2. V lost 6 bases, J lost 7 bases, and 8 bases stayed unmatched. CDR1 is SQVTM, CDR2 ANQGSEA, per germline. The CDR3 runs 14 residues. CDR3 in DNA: TGCAGCGTCTTAGCGGGAGGGTTAAGAAATGAGCAGTTCTTC. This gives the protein CSVLAGGLRNEQFF.

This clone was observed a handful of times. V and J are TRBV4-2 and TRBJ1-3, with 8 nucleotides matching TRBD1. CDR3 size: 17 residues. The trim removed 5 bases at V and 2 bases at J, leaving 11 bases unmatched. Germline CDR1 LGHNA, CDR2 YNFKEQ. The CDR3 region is CASSTLQGATTGNTIYF. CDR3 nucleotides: TGTGCCAGCAGCACCCTCCAGGGGGCTACTACTGGAAACACCATATATTTT.

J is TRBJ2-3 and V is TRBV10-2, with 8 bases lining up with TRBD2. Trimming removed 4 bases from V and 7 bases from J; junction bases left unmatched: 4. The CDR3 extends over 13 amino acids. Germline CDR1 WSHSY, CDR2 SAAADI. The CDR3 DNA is TGCGCCAGCAGTGTCGCGGGAGGAAATACGCAGTATTTT. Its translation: CASSVAGGNTQYF.

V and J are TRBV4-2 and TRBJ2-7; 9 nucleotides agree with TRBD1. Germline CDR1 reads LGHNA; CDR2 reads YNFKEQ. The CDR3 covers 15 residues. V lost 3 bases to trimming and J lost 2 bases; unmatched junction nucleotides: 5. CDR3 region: CASSQGTGKAYEQYF. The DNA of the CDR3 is TGTGCCAGCAGCCAGGGGACAGGGAAGGCCTACGAGCAGTACTTC.

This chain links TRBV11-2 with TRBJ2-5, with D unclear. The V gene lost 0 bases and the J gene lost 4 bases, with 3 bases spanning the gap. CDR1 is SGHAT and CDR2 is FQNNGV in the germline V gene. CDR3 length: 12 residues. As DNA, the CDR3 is TGTGCCAGCAGCTTAGAGCGAGAGACCCAGTACTTC. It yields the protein CASSLERETQYF.

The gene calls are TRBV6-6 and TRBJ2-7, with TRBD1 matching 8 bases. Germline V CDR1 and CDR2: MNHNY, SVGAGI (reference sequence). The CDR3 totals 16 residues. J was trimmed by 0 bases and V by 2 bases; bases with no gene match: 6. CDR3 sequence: CASSYAGQATSYEQYF. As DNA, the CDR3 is TGTGCCAGCAGTTACGCGGGACAGGCAACCTCCTACGAGCAGTACTTC.

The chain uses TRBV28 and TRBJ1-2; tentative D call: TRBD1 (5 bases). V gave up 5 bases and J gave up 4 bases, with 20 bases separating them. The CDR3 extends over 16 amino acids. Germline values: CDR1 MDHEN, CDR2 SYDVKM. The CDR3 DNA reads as TGTGCCAGCAGTCTAGCGGGAAAGGGGCAGGGCTATGGCTACACCTTC. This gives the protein CASSLAGKGQGYGYTF.

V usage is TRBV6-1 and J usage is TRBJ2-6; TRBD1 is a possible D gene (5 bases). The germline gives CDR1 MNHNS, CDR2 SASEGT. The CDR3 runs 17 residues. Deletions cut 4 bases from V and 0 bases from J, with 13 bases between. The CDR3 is CASSGLQGSSGANVLTF. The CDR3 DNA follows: TGTGCCAGCAGTGGCTTGCAGGGCAGCTCTGGGGCCAACGTCCTGACTTTC.

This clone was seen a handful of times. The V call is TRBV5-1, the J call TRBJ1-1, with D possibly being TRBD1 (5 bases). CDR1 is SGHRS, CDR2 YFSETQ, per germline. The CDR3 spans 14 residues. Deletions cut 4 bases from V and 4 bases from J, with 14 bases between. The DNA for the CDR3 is TGCGCCAGCAGCGTAGGGGATGTAGTCACTGAAGCTTTCTTT. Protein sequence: CASSVGDVVTEAFF.

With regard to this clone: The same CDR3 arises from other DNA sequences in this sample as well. CDR3: CASSLAGGVYEQYF. CDR3 bases: TGCGCCAGCAGCTTGGCGGGAGGGGTGTACGAGCAGTACTTC. This chain connects TRBV5-1 to TRBJ2-7; 8 positions agree with TRBD2. The V segment lost 0 bases and the J segment 4 bases; nucleotides outside the gene matches: 3. The length of the CDR3 is 14 residues. CDR1 and CDR2 (germline): SGHRS, YFSETQ.

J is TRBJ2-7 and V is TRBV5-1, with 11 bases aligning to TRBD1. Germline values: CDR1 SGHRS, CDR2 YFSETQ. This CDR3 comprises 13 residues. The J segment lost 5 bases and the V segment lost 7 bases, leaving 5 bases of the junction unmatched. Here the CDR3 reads CASYRDRGDEQYF. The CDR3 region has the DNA TGCGCCAGCTATCGGGACAGGGGGGACGAGCAGTACTTC.